The 28 T cell receptor beta chains below come from one sample, sequenced in a study of cytomegalovirus exposure and HLA in healthy donors. In the PCR, 60 Vbeta and 13 Jbeta primers were used. Repertoires were generated with immunoSEQ multiplex PCR, while TCRdb's copy carries only in-frame clones and drops some. The sample table sets out just over 200,000 clones. The sample was PBMCs. These TCRs come from a girl aged 2 to 9 in good health and CMV-seropositive.

The CDR3 coding sequence is TGCGCCAGCAGCTTCACTAGCGGCAGCTCCTACAATGAGCAGTTCTTC. Amino acids: CASSFTSGSSYNEQFF. The chain links TRBV5-1 to TRBJ2-1; 8 bases are a match to TRBD2. Germline-derived CDR1 and CDR2 are SGHRS and YFSETQ. The V segment lost 2 bases and the J segment 0 bases; nucleotides outside the gene matches: 4. CDR3 size: 16 residues.

The J gene is TRBJ2-5, the V gene TRBV5-1; TRBD1 matches at 8 bases. Trimming removed 0 bases from V and 4 bases from J; junction bases left unmatched: 5. This CDR3 spans 15 amino acids. The germline V gene encodes CDR1 SGHRS and CDR2 YFSETQ. In DNA form, the CDR3 reads TGCGCCAGCAGCTTGGAAGGGACAGGATTAGAGACCCAGTACTTC. Translation: CASSLEGTGLETQYF. The variable domain in full, with the rest retrieved from reference TRBV5-1 and TRBJ2-5, is KAGVTQTPRYLIKTRGQQVTLSCSPISGHRSVSWYQQTPGQGLQFLFEYFSETQRNKGNFPGRFSGRQFSNSRSEMNVSTLELGDSALYLCASSLEGTGLETQYFGPGTRLLVL.

This chain joins TRBV13 and TRBJ1-5; D not resolved. From germline, CDR1 is PRHDT and CDR2 FYEKMQ (reference sequence). The CDR3 totals 15 residues. V lost 0 bases to trimming and J lost 3 bases, with 9 bases between them. The DNA of the CDR3 is TGTGCCAGCAGCTTAGGGGGCGCCCTCAATCAGCCCCAGCATTTT. Its translation is CASSLGGALNQPQHF.

This chain links TRBV29-1 with TRBJ2-1, with 14 bases identical to TRBD2. The CDR3 is 17 amino acids. The germline gives CDR1 SQVTM, CDR2 ANQGSEA. Trimming at V came to 7 bases and at J to 5 bases, leaving 13 bases not matched to a gene. The CDR3 sequence is CSARNRLAGGRDNEQFF. The CDR3 nucleotides read TGCAGCGCTCGGAACAGACTAGCGGGAGGGCGGGACAATGAGCAGTTCTTC.

The chain uses TRBV10-1 and TRBJ1-1, with D perhaps TRBD1 (6 bases). Trimming took 5 bases from V and 4 from J, leaving 11 bases between them. The germline CDR1 and CDR2 sequences are WNHNN and SYGVQD (reference sequence). The CDR3 length is 13 residues. The CDR3: CASSSTGPTEAFF. The DNA for the CDR3 is TGCGCCAGCAGTTCTACAGGGCCCACTGAAGCTTTCTTT.

This chain uses TRBV2 with TRBJ2-7, with 8 bases identical to TRBD2. From germline, CDR1 is SNHLY and CDR2 FYNNEI. This CDR3 has 17 amino acids. With V trimmed by 4 bases and J by 3 bases, 14 bases remained unmatched. The CDR3 loop is CASSGWEGAGVLYEQYF. The CDR3 DNA reads as TGTGCCAGCAGTGGGTGGGAAGGAGCGGGAGTGCTCTACGAGCAGTACTTC.

The rearrangement links TRBV6-5 to TRBJ1-5; a possible D gene is TRBD1 (5 bases). With 0 bases removed from V and 7 bases from J, the gap between germline ends came to 10 bases. The germline gives CDR1 MNHEY, CDR2 SVGAGI. This CDR3 has 14 residues. As DNA, the CDR3 is TGTGCCAGCAGTTACTCGACGACAGCACAGCCCCAGCATTTT. It yields the protein CASSYSTTAQPQHF.

The rearrangement links TRBV19 to TRBJ2-1; weak D call: TRBD2 (6 bases). The CDR3 spans 15 residues. Germline V gene data show CDR1 as LNHDA and CDR2 as SQIVND (reference sequence). Deletions cut 3 bases from V and 8 bases from J, with 17 bases between. CDR3 region: CASSISGSLYDEQFF. Written as DNA, the CDR3 is TGTGCCAGTAGTATTAGCGGCTCCTTATATGATGAGCAGTTCTTC.

CDR3 DNA: TGTGCCAGCAGTCCATTTCCAAGGACTTCGGGTAACGAGCAGTACTTC. Translating it yields CASSPFPRTSGNEQYF. V is TRBV27 and J is TRBJ2-7, with D maybe TRBD2 (5 bases). The V end lost 5 bases, the J end lost 5 bases, and 22 bases lay between the germline ends. The CDR3 covers 16 residues. Per germline, CDR1 MNHEY and CDR2 SMNVEV (reference sequence).

The chain combines TRBV29-1 with TRBJ2-7; 7 bases fit TRBD1. CDR3 size: 13 residues. Germline V CDR1 and CDR2: SQVTM, ANQGSEA. J was trimmed by 0 bases and V by 6 bases; bases with no gene match: 5. Here the CDR3 reads CSVKDRRSYEQYF. CDR3 coding DNA: TGCAGCGTAAAGGACAGGCGCTCCTACGAGCAGTACTTC.

The chain carries TRBV15 and TRBJ1-6; D is unclear. The CDR3 is made up of 12 amino acids. The germline V and J ends were trimmed by 1 base and 10 bases, with 5 bases remaining between them. Germline V gene data show CDR1 as LNHNV and CDR2 as YYDKDF (reference sequence). The CDR3 sequence: CATSRAGSPLHF. The CDR3 DNA follows: TGTGCCACCAGCAGAGCGGGATCACCCCTCCACTTT.

This chain connects TRBV5-4 to TRBJ2-5; the match to TRBD1 covers 7 bases. The CDR3 is 15 amino acids. V shed 6 bases and J 4 bases; nucleotides not matched to a gene: 12. Germline assignment: CDR1 SGHNT and CDR2 YYREEE (reference sequence). Here the CDR3 DNA reads TGTGCCAGCAATCCCTCGGACAGGAACCGAGAGACCCAGTACTTC. Translating gives CASNPSDRNRETQYF.

The chain couples TRBV28 to TRBJ2-3; 8 bases match TRBD1. J lost 4 bases, V lost 4 bases, and 7 bases had no gene match. The CDR3 spans 15 residues. CDR1 and CDR2 from the germline V gene are MDHEN and SYDVKM. The DNA of the CDR3 is TGTGCCAGCAGTTCCGCACAGGGGGTCGCAGATACGCAGTATTTT. Encoded protein: CASSSAQGVADTQYF.

The V and J genes are TRBV19 and TRBJ2-3; 8 bases fit TRBD2. V trimming: 6 bases; J trimming: 2 bases; junction bases outside the gene matches: 7. The CDR3 runs 15 residues. Germline assignment: CDR1 LNHDA and CDR2 SQIVND (reference sequence). The chain's CDR3 is CASRAGVPLTDTQYF. In nucleotides, the CDR3 is TGTGCCAGTAGAGCGGGGGTCCCCCTCACAGATACGCAGTATTTT.

The chain couples TRBV19 to TRBJ1-1; D possibly corresponds to TRBD1 (6 bases). Trimming removed 5 bases from V and 1 base from J, with 14 bases in between. Germline V CDR1 and CDR2: LNHDA, SQIVND (reference sequence). There are 15 residues in the CDR3. The CDR3 spells CASSALKQGNTEAFF. CDR3 coding DNA: TGTGCCAGTAGTGCCCTGAAACAGGGGAACACTGAAGCTTTCTTT.

J is TRBJ1-3 and V is TRBV30; D is unresolved. Germline loops: CDR1 GTSNPN, CDR2 SVGIG (reference sequence). The V end lost 0 bases, the J end lost 12 bases, and 12 bases lay between the germline ends. This CDR3 has 12 amino acids. The CDR3 is CAWSVSDLHIYF. CDR3 bases: TGTGCCTGGAGTGTAAGCGATTTGCACATATATTTT.

Written as DNA, the CDR3 is TGCGCCAGCAGCCCCCTGACTAGCGGGAGGGAACCGAACACCGGGGAGCTGTTTTTT. It translates to CASSPLTSGREPNTGELFF. The chain carries TRBV5-1 and TRBJ2-2; 14 positions agree with TRBD2. V trimming: 4 bases; J trimming: 0 bases; junction bases outside the gene matches: 8. Germline V gives CDR1 SGHRS, CDR2 YFSETQ. There are 19 residues in the CDR3.

The chain joins TRBV6-1 to TRBJ1-1, with D uncertain. The CDR3 extends over 13 amino acids. Germline-derived CDR1 and CDR2 are MNHNS and SASEGT. Trimming took 6 bases from V and 3 from J, leaving 11 bases between them. DNA of the CDR3: TGTGCCAGCAGACCGCCGGCGGACACTGAAGCTTTCTTT. Protein product: CASRPPADTEAFF.

The chain is built from TRBV10-1 and TRBJ1-1; D is uncertain. The V gene's germline CDR1 is WNHNN and CDR2 SYGVQD (reference sequence). The germline V and J ends were trimmed by 4 bases and 2 bases, with 11 bases remaining between them. The length of the CDR3 is 14 residues. CDR3 loop: CASSGPGENTEAFF. Here the CDR3 DNA reads TGCGCCAGCAGTGGCCCCGGGGAAAACACTGAAGCTTTCTTT.

The chain has TRBV19 and TRBJ2-7; TRBD2 matches at 8 bases. The V gene's germline CDR1 is LNHDA and CDR2 SQIVND (reference sequence). This CDR3 is 19 amino acids long. Losses at the gene ends were 6 bases for V and 6 bases for J; bases not matched to a gene: 25. The CDR3: CASSPRSNRDSGIEFEQYF. CDR3 in DNA: TGTGCCAGTAGCCCCCGGTCGAACCGCGATAGCGGGATAGAGTTCGAGCAGTACTTC.

The V and J genes are TRBV27 and TRBJ2-7; 7 bases line up with TRBD2. Germline V CDR1 and CDR2: MNHEY, SMNVEV (reference sequence). The CDR3 loop spans 14 amino acids. The ends lost 5 bases at V and 2 bases at J; junction bases unmatched: 6. The CDR3 sequence is CASSSVSGPYEQYF. CDR3 DNA: TGTGCCAGCAGTAGCGTTAGCGGGCCCTACGAGCAGTACTTC.

The V and J genes are TRBV9 and TRBJ2-3, with TRBD2 matching over 8 bases. Germline V CDR1 and CDR2: SGDLS, YYNGEE. This CDR3 is built from 16 residues. The V and J ends lost 3 bases and 1 base, in that order; junction bases with no gene match: 7. The CDR3 nucleotides read TGTGCCAGCAGCGGTGTAAGCGGGAGAGGCACAGATACGCAGTATTTT. Translated, it gives CASSGVSGRGTDTQYF.

J is TRBJ2-5 and V is TRBV5-1, with 14 bases that match TRBD2. CDR1 is SGHRS, CDR2 YFSETQ, per germline. This CDR3 is built from 16 residues. V shed 4 bases and J 5 bases; nucleotides not matched to a gene: 7. In nucleotides, the CDR3 is TGCGCCAGCAGCGGAACGGGACTAGCGGGAGTGGAGACCCAGTACTTC. Amino acids: CASSGTGLAGVETQYF.

The chain is built from TRBV7-8 and TRBJ1-1; D gene ambiguous. The CDR3 spans 13 residues. Germline V gene sequence: CDR1 SGHVS, CDR2 FQNEAQ. Trimming removed 1 base at V and 6 bases at J, with 9 bases between. The CDR3 DNA follows: TGTGCCAGCAGCTTAGTTGACCGGGCTGAAGCTTTCTTT. Translating gives CASSLVDRAEAFF.

V usage is TRBV4-2 and J usage is TRBJ1-1, with a possible D match to TRBD1 (5 bases). This CDR3 comprises 13 residues. CDR1 is LGHNA and CDR2 is YNFKEQ in the germline V gene. The V gene lost 2 bases and the J gene lost 8 bases, with 12 bases spanning the gap. The CDR3 reads CASSQLPGWEAFF. CDR3 sequence (DNA): TGTGCCAGCAGCCAACTTCCAGGGTGGGAAGCTTTCTTT.

V and J are TRBV7-9 and TRBJ2-1, with D unclear. The CDR3 consists of 17 residues. CDR1 and CDR2 (germline): SEHNR, FQNEAQ (reference sequence). The V gene lost 5 bases and the J gene lost 0 bases, with 17 bases spanning the gap. The CDR3: CASSPRPRVSSYNEQFF. The CDR3 nucleotides read TGTGCCAGCAGCCCTCGACCTCGGGTTTCCTCCTACAATGAGCAGTTCTTC.

This chain links TRBV2 with TRBJ2-3, with a possible D match to TRBD1 (5 bases). Germline V gene data show CDR1 as SNHLY and CDR2 as FYNNEI. This CDR3 has 15 amino acids. The V and J ends lost 4 bases and 2 bases respectively, with 13 bases between them. CDR3 region: CASSGVRQFTDTQYF. CDR3 DNA sequence: TGTGCCAGCAGTGGGGTCCGACAGTTCACAGATACGCAGTATTTT.

The chain employs TRBV15 and TRBJ2-2, with a tentative D call TRBD1 (5 bases). Trimming took off 1 base at V and 3 bases at J, with 6 bases between the two ends. Germline V lookup: CDR1 LNHNV, CDR2 YYDKDF (reference sequence). This CDR3 is built from 14 residues. The CDR3 sequence is CATSRGQHTGELFF. In DNA form, the CDR3 reads TGTGCCACCAGCAGAGGACAGCACACCGGGGAGCTGTTTTTT.